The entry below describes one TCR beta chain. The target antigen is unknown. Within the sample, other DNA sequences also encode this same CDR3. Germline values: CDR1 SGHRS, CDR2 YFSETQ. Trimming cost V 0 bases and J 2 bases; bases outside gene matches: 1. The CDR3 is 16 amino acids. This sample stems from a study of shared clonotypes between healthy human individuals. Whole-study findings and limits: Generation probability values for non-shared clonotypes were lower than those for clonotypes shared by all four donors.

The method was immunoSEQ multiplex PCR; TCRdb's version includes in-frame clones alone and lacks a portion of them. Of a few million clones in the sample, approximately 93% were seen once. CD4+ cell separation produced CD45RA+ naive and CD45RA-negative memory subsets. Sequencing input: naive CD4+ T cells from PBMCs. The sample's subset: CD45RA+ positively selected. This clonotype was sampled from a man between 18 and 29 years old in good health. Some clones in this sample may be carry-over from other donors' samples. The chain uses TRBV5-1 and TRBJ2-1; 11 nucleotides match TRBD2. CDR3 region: CASSLVAGGPYNEQFF. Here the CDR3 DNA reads TGCGCCAGCAGCTTGGTAGCGGGAGGGCCCTACAATGAGCAGTTCTTC.